The subject of this entry is one T cell receptor (beta chain). This record belongs to a study of shared clonotypes between healthy human individuals. The overall study: Participating donors consisted of a couple of women and a few men aged 18 to 49.

The CDR3 consists of 14 residues. V was pared by 0 bases and J by 9 bases, with 14 bases between. Germline V gives CDR1 SGHAT, CDR2 FQNNGV. Only in-frame clones appear in the TCRdb table, and some are missing; sequencing was by immunoSEQ multiplex PCR. The repertoire has hundreds of thousands of clones, 76% of them found once; the top ten carry under 15%. This clonotype originated in a woman aged 40 to 49 in good health. Some clones in this sample may be carry-over from other donors' samples. The source material was PBMCs. The genes are TRBV11-2 and TRBJ1-1; TRBD1 is a possible D gene (5 bases). The CDR3 here is CASSLDPGRTQAFF. In DNA, the CDR3 is TGTGCCAGCAGCTTAGATCCGGGGCGGACCCAAGCTTTCTTT.